Listed below are T cell receptor beta chains from one sample, sequenced in a study of T cell responses to AZD1222 COVID-19 vaccine. The protocol was immunoSEQ multiplex PCR, while the TCRdb copy is restricted to in-frame clones and leaves out a portion. This sample has about 54,000 clones; 87% occur once, and the top ten carry just under 4%. This sample comprised peripheral blood, obtained on day 0 of AZD1222 vaccination. The receptors shown here come from an adult in good health. The CDR3 runs from the conserved cysteine through the conserved F or W. D genes are given only for firm matches. Some rows have no size entry. The others give once, few or many, or a class for an expanded clone.

CDR3nt: TGTGCCAGCAGCCAGGGACAGGGGGCAGGTACTGAAGCTTTCTTT
CDR3aa: CASSQGQGAGTEAFF
j_gene: TRBJ1-1
v_gene: TRBV3-1/TRBV3-2
abundance: -
d_gene: TRBD1

CDR3nt: TGTGCCATCAGTGAGGTCAACTTATACGAGCAGTACTTC
CDR3aa: CAISEVNLYEQYF
j_gene: TRBJ2-7
v_gene: TRBV10-3
abundance: -
d_gene: -

CDR3nt: TGTGCCAGCAGTAATATTAACAGGGGTACCACTGAAGCTTTCTTT
CDR3aa: CASSNINRGTTEAFF
j_gene: TRBJ1-1
v_gene: TRBV6-6
abundance: -
d_gene: TRBD1

CDR3nt: TGTGCCAGCAGCCTAACTCGGGACAGTTACGAGCAGTACTTC
CDR3aa: CASSLTRDSYEQYF
j_gene: TRBJ2-7
v_gene: TRBV7-2
abundance: -
d_gene: TRBD1

CDR3nt: TGTGCCAGCAACCAAGCGGGGGGACCTTACAATGAGCAGTTCTTC
CDR3aa: CASNQAGGPYNEQFF
j_gene: TRBJ2-1
v_gene: TRBV6-5
abundance: once
d_gene: TRBD2

CDR3nt: TGTGCCAGCAGCCCCTCGGGGGACGGGGGGACCCAGTACTTC
CDR3aa: CASSPSGDGGTQYF
j_gene: TRBJ2-5
v_gene: TRBV9
abundance: once
d_gene: -

CDR3nt: TGTGCCAGCAGTTCTATGGGGTATGGCTACACCTTC
CDR3aa: CASSSMGYGYTF
j_gene: TRBJ1-2
v_gene: TRBV28
abundance: -
d_gene: -

CDR3nt: TGTGCCAGCAGCGTAGGCCCTGGGGAGACGCAGAACACTGAAGCTTTCTTT
CDR3aa: CASSVGPGETQNTEAFF
j_gene: TRBJ1-1
v_gene: TRBV9
abundance: -
d_gene: -

CDR3nt: TGTGCCAGCAGCCAAGACCAGGGCCCCAATCAGCCCCAGCATTTT
CDR3aa: CASSQDQGPNQPQHF
j_gene: TRBJ1-5
v_gene: TRBV3-1/TRBV3-2
abundance: -
d_gene: -

CDR3nt: TGTGCCAGCAGCTTAGGGACAGGGAATTCACCCCTCCACTTT
CDR3aa: CASSLGTGNSPLHF
j_gene: TRBJ1-6
v_gene: TRBV7-3
abundance: -
d_gene: TRBD1

CDR3nt: TGTGCCAGCAGCCAGGGACAGGGGGTGATCACTGAAGCTTTCTTT
CDR3aa: CASSQGQGVITEAFF
j_gene: TRBJ1-1
v_gene: TRBV3-1/TRBV3-2
abundance: -
d_gene: TRBD1

CDR3nt: TGTGCCAGCAGCTTAGGCAGAACCGGGGAGCTGTTTTTT
CDR3aa: CASSLGRTGELFF
j_gene: TRBJ2-2
v_gene: TRBV7-3
abundance: -
d_gene: -

CDR3nt: TGTGCCAGCAGCGCTTTTGGAGAGACTAACTATGGCTACACCTTC
CDR3aa: CASSAFGETNYGYTF
j_gene: TRBJ1-2
v_gene: TRBV2
abundance: -
d_gene: -

CDR3nt: TGCGCCAGCAGCCAAGAAGCAGATATGAACACTGAAGCTTTCTTT
CDR3aa: CASSQEADMNTEAFF
j_gene: TRBJ1-1
v_gene: TRBV4-1
abundance: -
d_gene: -

CDR3nt: TGTGCCAGTAGTATATGGACAGGGGCTGGAAACACCATATATTTT
CDR3aa: CASSIWTGAGNTIYF
j_gene: TRBJ1-3
v_gene: TRBV19
abundance: -
d_gene: TRBD1

CDR3nt: TGTGCCAGCAGTTACTCCGTGTCCCCCTACGAGCAGTACTTC
CDR3aa: CASSYSVSPYEQYF
j_gene: TRBJ2-7
v_gene: TRBV6-5
abundance: -
d_gene: -

CDR3nt: TGTGCCAGCAGCTTAGAAAACAGGGCTGGGGAGCTGTTTTTT
CDR3aa: CASSLENRAGELFF
j_gene: TRBJ2-2
v_gene: TRBV7-9
abundance: -
d_gene: -

CDR3nt: TGTGCCAGCAGAGCGAGGGACAGAACCGATGAGCAGTTCTTC
CDR3aa: CASRARDRTDEQFF
j_gene: TRBJ2-1
v_gene: TRBV3-1/TRBV3-2
abundance: -
d_gene: TRBD1

CDR3nt: TGTGCCACCAAGGACCGGGGGTTAGCCAAAAACATTCAGTACTTC
CDR3aa: CATKDRGLAKNIQYF
j_gene: TRBJ2-4
v_gene: TRBV24-1
abundance: -
d_gene: -

CDR3nt: TGTGCCAGCAGTGAAGCGTTCGGGACTAGCGGCCAAGAGACCCAGTACTTC
CDR3aa: CASSEAFGTSGQETQYF
j_gene: TRBJ2-5
v_gene: TRBV2
abundance: -
d_gene: TRBD2

CDR3nt: TGTGCCAGCAGCTTAACGGTTACGGGGAACACTGAAGCTTTCTTT
CDR3aa: CASSLTVTGNTEAFF
j_gene: TRBJ1-1
v_gene: TRBV7-3
abundance: -
d_gene: -

CDR3nt: TGTGCCAGCAGCCTAAGAGGTGGAGGGATTGTGGGCAATCAGCCCCAGCATTTT
CDR3aa: CASSLRGGGIVGNQPQHF
j_gene: TRBJ1-5
v_gene: TRBV2
abundance: -
d_gene: -

CDR3nt: TGTGCCAGCAGCTTAGGATCAGGACACGAGCAGTACTTC
CDR3aa: CASSLGSGHEQYF
j_gene: TRBJ2-7
v_gene: TRBV11-2
abundance: few
d_gene: -

CDR3nt: TGTGCCAGCAGCTTAGGTCAGGGGAGCACTGAAGCTTTCTTT
CDR3aa: CASSLGQGSTEAFF
j_gene: TRBJ1-1
v_gene: TRBV11-2
abundance: -
d_gene: -